Listed below are T cell receptor beta chains from one sample, sequenced in a study of T cell responses to AZD1222 COVID-19 vaccine. The assay was immunoSEQ multiplex PCR, and TCRdb's table has in-frame clones only and misses some. The data show fewer than 200,000 clones, with 85% to 90% seen just once and 1.5% to 2% held by the top ten. Specimen: peripheral blood, collected on day 0 of AZD1222 vaccination. Receptor source: an adult in good health. Both conserved end residues are part of each CDR3. The D gene is left open where the match is weak. Size is omitted from some rows. Given values are once, few, many or a class for expanded clones.

v_call,j_call,d_call,clone_size,cdr3_aa,cdr3_nt
TRBV19,TRBJ2-2,.,.,CASQGATNTGELFF,TGTGCCAGCCAAGGGGCTACGAACACCGGGGAGCTGTTTTTT
TRBV4-2,TRBJ1-6,.,.,CASSQEEAGDSPLHF,TGTGCCAGCAGCCAAGAAGAGGCTGGAGATTCACCCCTCCACTTT
TRBV2,TRBJ1-5,.,.,CASTQNPGLTDLSNQPQHF,TGTGCCAGCACCCAAAACCCGGGACTTACCGATTTATCCAATCAGCCCCAGCATTTT
TRBV28,TRBJ1-2,TRBD1,.,CASTSGTAYGYTF,TGTGCCAGCACCTCCGGGACAGCCTATGGCTACACCTTC
TRBV5-6,TRBJ1-3,.,.,CASCRGPFGNTIYF,TGTGCCAGCTGCCGCGGGCCCTTCGGAAACACCATATATTTT
TRBV6-2/TRBV6-3,TRBJ1-4,.,.,CASSYVGEKLFF,TGTGCCAGCAGTTACGTTGGTGAAAAACTGTTTTTT
TRBV7-6,TRBJ2-3,.,.,CASRGGAPWADTQYF,TGTGCCAGCAGGGGGGGGGCCCCTTGGGCAGATACGCAGTATTTT
TRBV19,TRBJ1-4,.,.,CASSIAGVLEKLFF,TGTGCCAGTAGTATCGCAGGAGTTCTGGAAAAACTGTTTTTT
TRBV24-1,TRBJ2-1,.,once,CATSDFHEQFF,TGTGCCACCAGTGATTTCCATGAGCAGTTCTTC
TRBV15,TRBJ1-4,.,.,CATSRRGAGGEKLFF,TGTGCCACCAGCAGGAGGGGGGCTGGCGGTGAAAAACTGTTTTTT
TRBV6-6,TRBJ1-3,.,.,CASSAPGGGNTIYF,TGTGCCAGCAGTGCCCCCGGAGGGGGAAACACCATATATTTT
TRBV27,TRBJ1-6,.,.,CASSLVRGSSYNSPLHF,TGTGCCAGCAGTTTGGTTCGGGGGAGCTCCTATAATTCACCCCTCCACTTT
TRBV11-2,TRBJ2-7,.,.,CASSPRGGVPYEQYF,TGTGCCAGCAGCCCGCGGGGAGGCGTTCCCTACGAGCAGTACTTC
TRBV15,TRBJ1-1,.,once,CATSRDNGGTEAFF,TGTGCCACCAGCAGAGATAACGGGGGCACTGAAGCTTTCTTT
TRBV6-5,TRBJ1-3,.,.,CASSNSDSGNTIYF,TGTGCCAGCAGTAACAGCGACTCTGGAAACACCATATATTTT
TRBV19,TRBJ1-5,.,.,CASSILPSNGNQPQHF,TGTGCCAGTAGTATTTTACCGTCTAATGGCAATCAGCCCCAGCATTTT
TRBV3-1/TRBV3-2,TRBJ1-3,.,.,CASSQRTAGNTIYF,TGTGCCAGCAGCCAAAGGACAGCTGGAAACACCATATATTTT
TRBV6-1,TRBJ1-4,TRBD1,.,CASSDPAGGEKLFF,TGTGCCAGCAGTGACCCCGCAGGGGGTGAAAAACTGTTTTTT
TRBV7-6,TRBJ2-3,TRBD1,.,CASSLVGQGPTDTQYF,TGTGCCAGCAGCTTAGTGGGACAGGGACCCACAGATACGCAGTATTTT
TRBV6-1,TRBJ1-4,.,.,CASSEANIGGKLFF,TGTGCCAGCAGTGAAGCCAATATTGGGGGAAAACTGTTTTTT
TRBV5-6,TRBJ2-7,.,.,CASSLGRSDEQYF,TGTGCCAGCAGCTTGGGACGTTCGGACGAGCAGTACTTC
TRBV16,TRBJ2-1,.,.,CASSRASGPSDEQFF,TGTGCCAGCAGCCGCGCCTCCGGGCCGTCCGATGAGCAGTTCTTC
TRBV19,TRBJ2-4,.,.,CASSQSHGVNIQYF,TGTGCCAGTAGTCAAAGTCACGGGGTGAACATTCAGTACTTC
TRBV30,TRBJ1-2,.,.,CAWANRGYTF,TGTGCCTGGGCTAACCGGGGGTACACCTTC
TRBV10-2,TRBJ2-6,.,.,CASRAFGANVLTF,TGCGCCAGCAGAGCCTTTGGGGCCAACGTCCTGACTTTC
TRBV4-2,TRBJ1-2,TRBD1,.,CASSRRADTAGTGYGYTF,TGTGCCAGCAGCCGCCGAGCAGACACCGCAGGGACAGGCTATGGCTACACCTTC
TRBV19,TRBJ1-5,TRBD1,.,CASSSPGQGAYQPQHF,TGTGCCAGTAGTTCCCCGGGACAGGGGGCTTACCAGCCCCAGCATTTT
TRBV5-1,TRBJ1-4,.,.,CASGDGALEKLFF,TGCGCCAGTGGGGACGGGGCTCTGGAAAAACTGTTTTTT
TRBV15,TRBJ1-5,.,.,CATSRDGGDHQPQHF,TGTGCCACCAGCAGAGATGGAGGGGACCATCAGCCCCAGCATTTT
TRBV10-3,TRBJ1-1,.,.,CAISANRAGTEAFF,TGTGCCATCAGTGCAAACAGGGCGGGCACTGAAGCTTTCTTT
TRBV7-2,TRBJ1-4,TRBD1,.,CASSPTGVPNEKLFF,TGTGCCAGCAGCCCCACAGGGGTCCCCAATGAAAAACTGTTTTTT
TRBV13,TRBJ1-2,.,.,CASIRTGANYGYTF,TGTGCCAGCATCAGGACCGGAGCTAACTATGGCTACACCTTC
TRBV9,TRBJ2-1,.,.,CASSAGTHGWEFF,TGTGCCAGCAGCGCCGGGACCCATGGATGGGAGTTCTTC
TRBV2,TRBJ2-3,.,.,CASNAGRGFTDTQYF,TGTGCCAGCAATGCAGGCCGGGGTTTTACAGATACGCAGTATTTT
TRBV27,TRBJ2-2,.,.,CASSFTSVTGELFF,TGTGCCAGCAGTTTCACCTCGGTCACCGGGGAGCTGTTTTTT
TRBV11-2,TRBJ2-4,TRBD2,.,CASSGSGGRAKNIQYF,TGTGCCAGCAGCGGGAGCGGGGGGCGAGCCAAAAACATTCAGTACTTC
TRBV30,TRBJ2-5,TRBD2,.,CAWSVGGGQETQYF,TGTGCCTGGAGTGTCGGGGGGGGCCAAGAGACCCAGTACTTC
TRBV7-3,TRBJ1-1,.,.,CASSPSQGSAEAFF,TGTGCCAGCAGCCCGTCACAGGGTAGTGCTGAAGCTTTCTTT
TRBV5-1,TRBJ1-3,TRBD1,.,CASSPTTGGGGNTIYF,TGCGCCAGCAGCCCAACTACAGGGGGCGGAGGAAACACCATATATTTT
TRBV25-1,TRBJ1-6,.,.,CASSEVVDSPLHF,TGTGCCAGCAGTGAAGTGGTGGATTCACCCCTCCACTTT
TRBV7-2,TRBJ1-6,TRBD1,.,CASSSRQGISPLHF,TGTGCCAGCAGCTCAAGACAGGGTATTTCACCCCTCCACTTT
TRBV11-2,TRBJ2-2,.,.,CASSLIAPSTGELFF,TGTGCCAGCAGCCTTATTGCCCCTAGCACCGGGGAGCTGTTTTTT
TRBV6-1,TRBJ2-5,.,.,CASSDRLQETQYF,TGTGCCAGCAGTGATCGGCTCCAAGAGACCCAGTACTTC
TRBV7-9,TRBJ1-2,.,.,CASSLGLPRQQYGYTF,TGTGCCAGCAGCTTAGGGTTGCCGAGACAGCAATATGGCTACACCTTC
TRBV7-9,TRBJ1-4,TRBD1,.,CASSTTTGLDEKLFF,TGTGCCAGCAGCACTACGACAGGGTTGGATGAAAAACTGTTTTTT
TRBV28,TRBJ1-1,TRBD1,.,CASSPTRGQYTEAFF,TGTGCCAGCAGTCCTACCAGGGGGCAATACACTGAAGCTTTCTTT
TRBV6-5,TRBJ2-3,TRBD2,.,CASSLGLAVNTQYF,TGTGCCAGCAGTCTGGGACTAGCGGTCAATACGCAGTATTTT
TRBV4-1,TRBJ2-1,.,.,CASSQVYNEQFF,TGCGCCAGCAGCCAAGTCTACAATGAGCAGTTCTTC
TRBV4-3,TRBJ1-3,.,few,CASSQGTGYGNTIYF,TGCGCCAGCAGCCAGGGGACGGGATACGGAAACACCATATATTTT
TRBV18,TRBJ1-5,.,.,CASSQGPEQPQHF,TGTGCCAGCTCACAGGGGCCCGAGCAGCCCCAGCATTTT
TRBV3-1/TRBV3-2,TRBJ2-1,.,.,CASSLRGRSSYNEQFF,TGTGCCAGCAGCCTCCGTGGGCGGAGCTCCTACAATGAGCAGTTCTTC
TRBV6-5,TRBJ2-1,TRBD2,.,CASSPGLAHNNEQFF,TGTGCCAGCAGTCCGGGACTAGCGCACAACAATGAGCAGTTCTTC
TRBV7-9,TRBJ2-7,TRBD1,few,CASSPVDRVYEQYF,TGTGCCAGCAGCCCCGTCGACAGGGTCTACGAGCAGTACTTC
TRBV12-3/TRBV12-4,TRBJ1-2,TRBD1,once,CASTMTGNYGYTF,TGTGCCAGCACAATGACAGGGAACTATGGCTACACCTTC
TRBV2,TRBJ1-4,TRBD1,.,CASRDDRGNEKLFF,TGTGCCAGCAGAGATGACAGGGGGAATGAAAAACTGTTTTTT
TRBV6-1,TRBJ2-1,.,.,CASSEEAGAYNEQFF,TGTGCCAGCAGTGAAGAGGCAGGGGCCTACAATGAGCAGTTCTTC
TRBV28,TRBJ1-6,.,.,CASSFSGTGNSPLHF,TGTGCCAGCAGTTTTTCCGGGACTGGTAATTCACCCCTCCACTTT